Shown below are 9 T cell receptor beta chains from a single sample sequenced in a study of blood T cell repertoires in COVID-19. Profiling relied on immunoSEQ multiplex PCR, and the TCRdb table lists in-frame clones only, not all of them. Among some 300,000 clones listed, about nine tenths were seen once. The sequenced sample was peripheral blood. The receptors stem from a woman in her 30s who had recovered from COVID-19.

This clone occurred a few times. Other nucleotide sequences from this sample produce the same CDR3. This rearrangement joins TRBV9 to TRBJ1-2, with a weak D call TRBD1 (6 bases). The CDR3 runs 15 residues. Germline loops: CDR1 SGDLS, CDR2 YYNGEE. Trimming left V 0 bases short and J 4 bases short, with 13 bases between. The DNA of the CDR3 is TGTGCCAGCAGCGTAGGGGGGGGCGTCGGCTATGGCTACACCTTC. It yields the protein CASSVGGGVGYGYTF.

The gene calls are TRBV2 and TRBJ2-7; 10 positions agree with TRBD1. The CDR3 covers 12 residues. Germline V gene lookup returns CDR1 SNHLY and CDR2 FYNNEI. V shed 11 bases and J 4 bases; nucleotides not matched to a gene: 5. CDR3 sequence (DNA): TGTGCCGGGGGGGGACAGGGGTACGAGCAGTACTTC. It codes for CAGGGQGYEQYF.

The chain joins TRBV5-4 to TRBJ2-2, with D perhaps TRBD2 (6 bases). Germline CDR1 SGHNT, CDR2 YYREEE (reference sequence). The CDR3 covers 14 residues. The V end was cut by 6 bases, the J end by 5 bases, with 14 bases between. The chain's CDR3 is CASINPSETGELFF. CDR3 coding DNA: TGTGCCAGCATAAATCCTAGCGAGACCGGGGAGCTGTTTTTT.

The gene calls are TRBV5-1 and TRBJ1-2, with D unclear. The CDR3 is 16 residues long. The germline gives CDR1 SGHRS, CDR2 YFSETQ. The V and J ends lost 0 bases and 0 bases respectively, with 12 bases between them. The CDR3, as DNA: TGCGCCAGCAGCTTGGCCCCCGACATTCCTAACTATGGCTACACCTTC. This sequence encodes CASSLAPDIPNYGYTF.

The V call is TRBV29-1, the J call TRBJ1-4, with 10 positions matching TRBD1. V lost 4 bases to trimming and J lost 5 bases; unmatched junction nucleotides: 1. The CDR3 runs to 13 residues. From germline, CDR1 is SQVTM and CDR2 ANQGSEA. The DNA for the CDR3 is TGCAGCGTTGTGGGACAGGGGAATGAAAAACTGTTTTTT. Its protein is CSVVGQGNEKLFF. Full variable domain (remainder filled in from reference TRBV29-1 and TRBJ1-4): SAVISQKPSRDICQRGTSLTIQCQVDSQVTMMFWYRQQPGQSLTLIATANQGSEATYESGFVIDKFPISRPNLTFSTLTVSNMSPEDSSIYLCSVVGQGNEKLFFGSGTQLSVL.

The rearrangement links TRBV27 to TRBJ1-5, with 9 bases fitting TRBD1. This CDR3 spans 17 amino acids. Germline V gives CDR1 MNHEY, CDR2 SMNVEV (reference sequence). Trimming removed 5 bases from V and 0 bases from J; junction bases left unmatched: 8. The CDR3 region has the DNA TGTGCCAGCAGTGAAGACAGGGGGAGTTTTAGCAATCAGCCCCAGCATTTT. Encoded protein: CASSEDRGSFSNQPQHF.

This sequence joins TRBV19 and TRBJ1-6; no firm D call. This CDR3 comprises 13 residues. V lost 6 bases and J 10 bases, leaving 13 bases between the germline ends. Germline CDR1 LNHDA, CDR2 SQIVND (reference sequence). CDR3 coding DNA: TGTGCCAGTAGAGGAGGGTGGGAATCACCCCTCCACTTT. It specifies CASRGGWESPLHF. Together with reference TRBV19 and TRBJ1-6, the CDR3 gives the full variable domain: DGGITQSPKYLFRKEGQNVTLSCEQNLNHDAMYWYRQDPGQGLRLIYYSQIVNDFQKGDIAEGYSVSREKKESFPLTVTSAQKNPTAFYLCASRGGWESPLHFGNGTRLTVT.

CDR3 nucleotides: TGTGCAAGTCGCTTAGTGAGACAGGAGACTTCTAACTATGGCTACACCTTC. It is translated as CASRLVRQETSNYGYTF. The chain recombines TRBV12-2 with TRBJ1-2; the table's D call, TRBD1, was not checked against the DNA. TRBV12-2 represents a pseudogene. The CDR3 totals 17 residues.

With respect to this clone: This sample includes further DNA sequences coding for the same CDR3. The chain has TRBV7-2 and TRBJ2-1, with D uncertain. The ends were cut back, 5 bases at V and 0 bases at J, with 11 bases in the middle. The CDR3 runs 15 residues. Germline values: CDR1 SGHTA, CDR2 FQGNSA. The CDR3 loop is CASSPAASSYNEQFF. CDR3 nucleotides: TGTGCCAGCAGCCCGGCGGCGAGCTCCTACAATGAGCAGTTCTTC.